This T cell receptor (beta chain) emerged from a study of blood T cell repertoires in COVID-19. Study summary: Researchers got acute and convalescent COVID-19 samples from the United States, Italy and Spain.

The CDR3 covers 16 residues. V lost 1 base and J 4 bases, leaving 14 bases between the germline ends. CDR1 is LNHDA and CDR2 is SQIVND in the germline V gene (reference sequence). Study processing details: The authors estimated nucleated cell counts from reference gene primer amplification. Data came from immunoSEQ multiplex PCR; TCRdb stores just in-frame clones and leaves some out. That table supplies the V and J calls and clone size; D and trimming were determined from the DNA. Of some 240,000 clones in the sample, approximately 86% were seen once. Material: peripheral blood. The V gene is TRBV19, the J gene TRBJ2-1, with D unresolved. This receptor was obtained from a man between 60 and 70 years old who had recovered from COVID-19. CDR3 amino acids: CASSIGAGSFYNEQFF. The DNA for the CDR3 is TGTGCCAGTAGTATAGGAGCAGGTTCCTTTTACAATGAGCAGTTCTTC.